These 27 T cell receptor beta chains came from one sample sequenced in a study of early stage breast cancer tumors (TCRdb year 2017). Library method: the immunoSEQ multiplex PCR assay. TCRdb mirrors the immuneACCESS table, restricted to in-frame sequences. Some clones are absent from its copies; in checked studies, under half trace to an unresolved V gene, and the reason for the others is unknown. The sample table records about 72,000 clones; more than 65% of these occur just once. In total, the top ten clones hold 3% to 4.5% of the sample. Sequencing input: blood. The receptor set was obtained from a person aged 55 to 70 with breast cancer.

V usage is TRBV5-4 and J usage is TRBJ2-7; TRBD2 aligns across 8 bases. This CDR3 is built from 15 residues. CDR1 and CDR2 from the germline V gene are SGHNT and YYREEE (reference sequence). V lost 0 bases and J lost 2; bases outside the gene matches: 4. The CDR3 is CASSLAGAGAYEQYF. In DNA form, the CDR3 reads TGTGCCAGCAGCTTGGCCGGAGCGGGGGCCTACGAGCAGTACTTC.

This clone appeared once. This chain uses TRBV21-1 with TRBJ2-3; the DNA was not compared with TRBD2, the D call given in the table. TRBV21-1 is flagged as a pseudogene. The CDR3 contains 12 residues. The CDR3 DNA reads TGTGCCAGCATCGAGGGCGCAGATACGCAGTATTTT. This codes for CASIEGADTQYF.

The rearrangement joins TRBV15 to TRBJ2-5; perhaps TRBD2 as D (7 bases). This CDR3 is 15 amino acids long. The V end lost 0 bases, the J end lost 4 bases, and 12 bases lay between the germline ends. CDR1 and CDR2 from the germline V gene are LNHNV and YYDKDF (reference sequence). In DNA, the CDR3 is TGTGCCACCAGCAGAGATGGGGGGGGCCTAGAGACCCAGTACTTC. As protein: CATSRDGGGLETQYF.

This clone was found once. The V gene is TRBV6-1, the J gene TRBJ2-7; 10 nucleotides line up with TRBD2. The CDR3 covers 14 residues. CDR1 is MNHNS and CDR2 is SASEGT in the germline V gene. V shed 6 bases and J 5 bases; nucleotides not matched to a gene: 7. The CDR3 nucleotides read TGTGCCAGCAGAAGCGGGGGGGGCAGTGACGAGCAGTACTTC. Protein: CASRSGGGSDEQYF.

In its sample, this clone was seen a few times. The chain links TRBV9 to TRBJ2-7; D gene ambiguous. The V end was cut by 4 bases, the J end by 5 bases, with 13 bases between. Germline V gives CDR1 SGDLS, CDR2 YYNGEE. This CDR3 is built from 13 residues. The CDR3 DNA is TGTGCCAGCAGCCCCCCGGACCACCACGAGCAGTACTTC. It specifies CASSPPDHHEQYF.

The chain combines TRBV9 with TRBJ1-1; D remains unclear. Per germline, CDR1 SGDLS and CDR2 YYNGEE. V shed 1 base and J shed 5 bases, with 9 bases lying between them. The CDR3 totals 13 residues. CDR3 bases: TGTGCCAGCAGCGTAAAACAGTCGACTGAAGCTTTCTTT. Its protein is CASSVKQSTEAFF.

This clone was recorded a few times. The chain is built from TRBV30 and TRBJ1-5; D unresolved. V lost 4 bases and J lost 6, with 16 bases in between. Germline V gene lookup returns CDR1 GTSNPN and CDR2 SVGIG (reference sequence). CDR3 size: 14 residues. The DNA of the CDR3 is TGTGCCTGGAAGCGGAAGGGTAACGGTCAGCCCCAGCATTTT. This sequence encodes CAWKRKGNGQPQHF.

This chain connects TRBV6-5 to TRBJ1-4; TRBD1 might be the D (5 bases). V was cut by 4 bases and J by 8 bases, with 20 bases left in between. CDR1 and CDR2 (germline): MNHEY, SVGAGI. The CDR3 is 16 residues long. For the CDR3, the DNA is TGTGCCAGCAGTTCCTACTCAGCAAGGGGAGAGGAAAAACTGTTTTTT. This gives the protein CASSSYSARGEEKLFF.

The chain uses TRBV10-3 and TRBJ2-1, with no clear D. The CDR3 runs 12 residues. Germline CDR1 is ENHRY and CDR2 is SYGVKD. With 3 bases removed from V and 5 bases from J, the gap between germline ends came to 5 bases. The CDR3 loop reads CAISDAHNEQFF. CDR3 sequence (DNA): TGTGCCATCAGTGACGCGCACAATGAGCAGTTCTTC.

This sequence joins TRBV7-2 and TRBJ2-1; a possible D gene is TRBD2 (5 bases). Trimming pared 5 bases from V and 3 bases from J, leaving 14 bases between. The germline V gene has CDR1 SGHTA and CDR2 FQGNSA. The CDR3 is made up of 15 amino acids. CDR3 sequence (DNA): TGTGCCAGCAGCCCTAGGCCCGGGGACTACAATGAGCAGTTCTTC. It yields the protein CASSPRPGDYNEQFF.

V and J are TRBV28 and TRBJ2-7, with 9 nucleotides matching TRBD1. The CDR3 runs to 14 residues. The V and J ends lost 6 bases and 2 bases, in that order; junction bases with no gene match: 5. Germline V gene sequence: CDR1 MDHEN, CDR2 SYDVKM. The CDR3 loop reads CASSRQGGAYEQYF. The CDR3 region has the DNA TGTGCCAGCAGCCGACAGGGGGGGGCCTACGAGCAGTACTTC.

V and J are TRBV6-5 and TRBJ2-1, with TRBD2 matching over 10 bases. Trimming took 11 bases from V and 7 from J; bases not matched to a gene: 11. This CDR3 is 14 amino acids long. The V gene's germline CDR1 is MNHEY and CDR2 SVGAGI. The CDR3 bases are TGTGCCGCCGCCCCTAGCGGGAGACCTAATGAGCAGTTCTTC. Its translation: CAAAPSGRPNEQFF.

The CDR3 DNA reads as TGTGCCAGCAGCTTCACTGGGCAGTTTAGCAATCAGCCCCAGCATTTT. It yields the protein CASSFTGQFSNQPQHF. The chain is built from TRBV28 and TRBJ1-5; no clear D. The germline V gene has CDR1 MDHEN and CDR2 SYDVKM. This CDR3 is built from 16 residues. The V gene lost 6 bases and the J gene lost 0 bases, with 15 bases spanning the gap.

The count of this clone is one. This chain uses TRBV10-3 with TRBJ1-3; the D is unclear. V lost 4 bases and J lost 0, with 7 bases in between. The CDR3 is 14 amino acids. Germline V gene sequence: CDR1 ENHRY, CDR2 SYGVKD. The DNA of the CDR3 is TGTGCCATCAGTGCCGAGAGCTCTGGAAACACCATATATTTT. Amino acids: CAISAESSGNTIYF.

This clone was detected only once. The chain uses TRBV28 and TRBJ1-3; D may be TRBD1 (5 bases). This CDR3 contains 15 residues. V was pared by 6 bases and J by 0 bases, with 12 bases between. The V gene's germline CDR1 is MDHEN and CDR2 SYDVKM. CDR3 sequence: CASRTRAVSGNTIYF. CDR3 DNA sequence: TGTGCCAGCAGGACCAGGGCTGTCTCTGGAAACACCATATATTTT.

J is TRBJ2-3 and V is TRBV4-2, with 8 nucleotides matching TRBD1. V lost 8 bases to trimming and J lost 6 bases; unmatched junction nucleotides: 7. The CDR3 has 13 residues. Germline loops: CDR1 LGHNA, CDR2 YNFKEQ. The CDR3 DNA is TGTGCCAGCGGTCAGGACAGGGTCGATACGCAGTATTTT. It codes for CASGQDRVDTQYF.

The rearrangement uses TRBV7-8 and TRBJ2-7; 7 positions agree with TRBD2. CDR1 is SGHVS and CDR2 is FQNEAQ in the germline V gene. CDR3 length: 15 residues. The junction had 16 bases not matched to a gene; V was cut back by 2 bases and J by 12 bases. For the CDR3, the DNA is TGTGCCAGCAGCTTACCGTTCGGCCAACCTCCGGGGGGGTACTTC. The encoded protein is CASSLPFGQPPGGYF.

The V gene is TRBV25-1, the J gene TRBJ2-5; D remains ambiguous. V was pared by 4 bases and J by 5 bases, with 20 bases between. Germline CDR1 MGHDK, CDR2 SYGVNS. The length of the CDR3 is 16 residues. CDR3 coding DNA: TGTGCCAGCAGTGGCTACCGGGCCAAAGCACGGGAGACCCAGTACTTC. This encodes CASSGYRAKARETQYF.

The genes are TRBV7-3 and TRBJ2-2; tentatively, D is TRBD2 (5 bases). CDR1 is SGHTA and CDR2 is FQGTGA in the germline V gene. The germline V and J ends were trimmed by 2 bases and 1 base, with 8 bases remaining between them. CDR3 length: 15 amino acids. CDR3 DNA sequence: TGTGCCAGCAGCTTACATGGAGGGAACACCGGGGAGCTGTTTTTT. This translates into CASSLHGGNTGELFF.

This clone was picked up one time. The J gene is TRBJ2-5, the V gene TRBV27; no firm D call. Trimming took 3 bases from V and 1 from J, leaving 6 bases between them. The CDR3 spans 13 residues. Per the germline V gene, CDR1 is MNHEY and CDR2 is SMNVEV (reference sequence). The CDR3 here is CASSFRSQETQYF. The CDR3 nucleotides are TGTGCCAGCAGTTTTCGCTCCCAAGAGACCCAGTACTTC.

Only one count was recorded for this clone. CDR3 loop: CASRHTSTSYEQYF. CDR3 DNA: TGTGCCAGCAGGCACACGTCTACCTCCTACGAGCAGTACTTC. The V call is TRBV6-5, the J call TRBJ2-7; D not certain. The CDR3 contains 14 residues. The germline V gene has CDR1 MNHEY and CDR2 SVGAGI. With 6 bases removed from V and 0 bases from J, the gap between germline ends came to 12 bases.

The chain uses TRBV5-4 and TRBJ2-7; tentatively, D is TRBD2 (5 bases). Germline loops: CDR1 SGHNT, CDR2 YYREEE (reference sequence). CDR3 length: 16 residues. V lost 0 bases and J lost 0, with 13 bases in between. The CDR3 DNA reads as TGTGCCAGCAGCTTGGCCGGCGGGCGTAGCTCCTACGAGCAGTACTTC. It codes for CASSLAGGRSSYEQYF. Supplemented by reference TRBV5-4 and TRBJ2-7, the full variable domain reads ETGVTQSPTHLIKTRGQQVTLRCSSQSGHNTVSWYQQALGQGPQFIFQYYREEENGRGNFPPRFSGLQFPNYSSELNVNALELDDSALYLCASSLAGGRSSYEQYFGPGTRLTVT.

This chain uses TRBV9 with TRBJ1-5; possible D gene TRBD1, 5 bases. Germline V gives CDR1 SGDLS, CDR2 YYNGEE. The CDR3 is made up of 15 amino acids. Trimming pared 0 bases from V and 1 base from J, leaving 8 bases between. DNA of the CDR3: TGTGCCAGCAGCGTAGAGGGACTGAGCAATCAGCCCCAGCATTTT. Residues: CASSVEGLSNQPQHF.

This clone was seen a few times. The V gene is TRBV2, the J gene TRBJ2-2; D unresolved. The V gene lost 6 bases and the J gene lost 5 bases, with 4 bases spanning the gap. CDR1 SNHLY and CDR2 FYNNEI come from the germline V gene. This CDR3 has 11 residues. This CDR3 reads CASSLTGELFF. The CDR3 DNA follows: TGTGCCAGCAGCCTGACCGGGGAGCTGTTTTTT. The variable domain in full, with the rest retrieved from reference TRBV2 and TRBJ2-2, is EPEVTQTPSHQVTQMGQEVILRCVPISNHLYFYWYRQILGQKVEFLVSFYNNEISEKSEIFDDQFSVERPDGSNFTLKIRSTKLEDSAMYFCASSLTGELFFGEGSRLTVL.

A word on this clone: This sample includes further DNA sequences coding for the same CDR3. This chain's CDR3 is CASSMSGGNQPQHF. The CDR3 nucleotides read TGTGCCAGTAGTATGTCGGGGGGCAATCAGCCCCAGCATTTT. The chain uses TRBV19 and TRBJ1-5; perhaps TRBD1 as D (5 bases). Germline V gene lookup returns CDR1 LNHDA and CDR2 SQIVND (reference sequence). V dropped 3 bases and J dropped 2 bases, with 8 bases sitting between them. The CDR3 contains 14 residues.

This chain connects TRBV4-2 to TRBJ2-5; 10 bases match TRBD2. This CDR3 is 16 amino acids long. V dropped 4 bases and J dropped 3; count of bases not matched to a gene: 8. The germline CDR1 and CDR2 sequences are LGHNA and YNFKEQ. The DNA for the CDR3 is TGTGCCAGCAGCCTTAGGACTAGCGGACCCGAAGAGACCCAGTACTTC. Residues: CASSLRTSGPEETQYF.

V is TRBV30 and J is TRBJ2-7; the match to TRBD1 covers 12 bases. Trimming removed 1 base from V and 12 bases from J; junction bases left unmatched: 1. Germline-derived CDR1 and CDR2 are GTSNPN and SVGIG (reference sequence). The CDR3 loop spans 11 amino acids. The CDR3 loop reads CAWSGGQGAYF. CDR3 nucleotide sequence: TGTGCCTGGAGTGGGGGACAGGGGGCGTACTTC.